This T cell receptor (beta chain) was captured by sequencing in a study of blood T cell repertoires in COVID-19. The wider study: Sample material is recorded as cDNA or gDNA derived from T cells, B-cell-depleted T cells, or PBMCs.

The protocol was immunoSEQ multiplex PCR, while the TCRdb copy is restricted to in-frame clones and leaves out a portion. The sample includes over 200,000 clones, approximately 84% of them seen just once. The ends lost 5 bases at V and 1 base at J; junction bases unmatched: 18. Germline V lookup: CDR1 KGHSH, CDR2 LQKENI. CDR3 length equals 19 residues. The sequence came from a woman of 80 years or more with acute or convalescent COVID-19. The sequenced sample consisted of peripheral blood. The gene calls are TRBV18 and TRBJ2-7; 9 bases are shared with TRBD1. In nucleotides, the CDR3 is TGTGCCAGCTCATCAAAATTGTCGAGACAGGGGGGAGAATCCTACGAGCAGTACTTC. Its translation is CASSSKLSRQGGESYEQYF.